The 5 T cell receptor beta chains in this list originate from one sample, sequenced in a study of shared clonotypes between healthy human individuals. Using immunoSEQ multiplex PCR, the repertoire was profiled, and TCRdb retains in-frame clones only, with some absent. The sample comprises nearly 750,000 clones, around 70% of which are singletons, and 1.8% rests with the top ten. The sequencing sample was made of memory CD4+ T cells sorted from blood. Subset: CD45RA-negative fraction. The receptors derive from a woman aged 25 to 39 in good health.

V and J are TRBV29-1 and TRBJ2-1, with TRBD1 matching over 9 bases. The germline CDR1 and CDR2 sequences are SQVTM and ANQGSEA. CDR3 size: 13 residues. After removal of 6 bases from V and 5 bases from J, the junction contained 5 bases not matched to a gene. CDR3 protein: CSVGWTGDNEQFF. The DNA for the CDR3 is TGCAGCGTGGGTTGGACAGGGGACAATGAGCAGTTCTTC.

This clone was seen just once. This chain connects TRBV14 to TRBJ2-7; 14 nucleotides line up with TRBD2. This CDR3 is 16 amino acids long. Per germline, CDR1 SGHDN and CDR2 FVKESK. The V gene end was trimmed by 5 bases and the J gene end by 4 bases; junction bases not matched to a gene: 7. CDR3 sequence (DNA): TGTGCCAGCAGCTACGGACTAGCGGGAGGAGGGTACGAGCAGTACTTC. It specifies CASSYGLAGGGYEQYF. Full variable domain (missing parts from reference TRBV14 and TRBJ2-7): EAGVTQFPSHSVIEKGQTVTLRCDPISGHDNLYWYRRVMGKEIKFLLHFVKESKQDESGMPNNRFLAERTGGTYSTLKVQPAELEDSGVYFCASSYGLAGGGYEQYFGPGTRLTVT.

The CDR3 loop reads CASSVQGETQYF. The DNA for the CDR3 is TGTGCCAGCAGCGTACAGGGGGAGACCCAGTACTTC. This chain joins TRBV7-8 and TRBJ2-5, with 7 bases lining up with TRBD1. Germline values: CDR1 SGHVS, CDR2 FQNEAQ. The CDR3 runs 12 residues. After removal of 5 bases from V and 5 bases from J, the junction contained 2 bases not matched to a gene.

V usage is TRBV29-1 and J usage is TRBJ1-1, with D uncertain. V lost 4 bases to trimming and J lost 4 bases, with 10 bases between them. CDR1 is SQVTM, CDR2 ANQGSEA, per germline. The CDR3 consists of 12 residues. CDR3 bases: TGCAGCGTTGGAAGGGAATTCACTGAAGCTTTCTTT. Translation gives CSVGREFTEAFF. The full variable domain, rest sourced from reference TRBV29-1 and TRBJ1-1, is SAVISQKPSRDICQRGTSLTIQCQVDSQVTMMFWYRQQPGQSLTLIATANQGSEATYESGFVIDKFPISRPNLTFSTLTVSNMSPEDSSIYLCSVGREFTEAFFGQGTRLTVV.

The CDR3 here is CASSDTKTGDYEQYF. For the CDR3, the DNA is TGCGCCAGCAGTGATACGAAGACAGGGGATTACGAGCAGTACTTC. The V gene is TRBV10-1, the J gene TRBJ2-7, with 8 positions matching TRBD1. CDR1 is WNHNN and CDR2 is SYGVQD in the germline V gene (reference sequence). CDR3 length: 15 residues. With V trimmed by 3 bases and J by 4 bases, 8 bases remained unmatched.